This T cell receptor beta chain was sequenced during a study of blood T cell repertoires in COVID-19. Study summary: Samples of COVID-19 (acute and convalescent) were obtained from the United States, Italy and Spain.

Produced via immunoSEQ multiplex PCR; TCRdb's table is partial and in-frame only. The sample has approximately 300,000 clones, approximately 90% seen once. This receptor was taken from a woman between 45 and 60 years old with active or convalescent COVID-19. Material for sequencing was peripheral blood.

The CDR3 spells CAWSLQGRGYTF. In DNA, the CDR3 is TGTGCCTGGAGCCTACAGGGGCGTGGCTACACCTTC. The chain carries TRBV30 and TRBJ1-2, with 7 bases matching TRBD1. With 3 bases clipped from V and 7 bases from J, the junction kept 5 bases outside the gene matches. The CDR3 runs to 12 residues. Germline V CDR1 and CDR2: GTSNPN, SVGIG (reference sequence).